These T cell receptor beta chains were read from a single sample in a study of CD8+CD57+ T cells in acquired aplastic anemia. TCRdb analysed the reads with MiXCR anew, one entry per CDR3 protein. The sample includes approximately 380,000 distinct CDR3 sequences, 55% to 70% seen only once; the top ten take more than 3.5%. Sequenced: sorted CD4+, CD8+, or CD8+CD57+ T cells (not recorded which) from PBMCs. Receptors originate from a human donor in good health, serving as a control. Both conserved end residues are part of each CDR3. The D gene is left open where the match is weak. Some rows have no size entry. The others give once, few or many, or a class for an expanded clone.

abundance: few
j_gene: TRBJ2-5
d_gene: .
v_gene: TRBV5-1
CDR3nt: TGCGCCAGCTCCCACGGCGAGAGGAGTCAAGAGACCCAGTACTTC
CDR3aa: CASSHGERSQETQYF

abundance: once
j_gene: TRBJ2-7
d_gene: .
v_gene: TRBV7-2
CDR3nt: TGTGCCAGCAGCTTCGGGTCAACGGCGCCGAACACTGAATTC
CDR3aa: CASSFGSTAPNTEF

abundance: .
j_gene: TRBJ2-5
d_gene: .
v_gene: TRBV7-6
CDR3nt: TGTGCCAGCAGCTCCGCCAAAATAGTTTCACCCCACTACTTC
CDR3aa: CASSSAKIVSPHYF

abundance: many
j_gene: TRBJ2-1
d_gene: .
v_gene: TRBV7-2
CDR3nt: TGTGCCAGCAGCCCTCCGGGTGGCGGGGAGAGTAGTGAGCAGTTCTTC
CDR3aa: CASSPPGGGESSEQFF

abundance: .
j_gene: TRBJ2-3
d_gene: TRBD1
v_gene: TRBV2
CDR3nt: TGTGCCAGCAGAAGACAGGGTGATCCAGATACGCAGTATTTT
CDR3aa: CASRRQGDPDTQYF

abundance: once
j_gene: TRBJ1-1
d_gene: .
v_gene: TRBV2
CDR3nt: TGTGCCAGCAGTGAGAGGCAGGCTCCCACTGAAGCTTTCTTT
CDR3aa: CASSERQAPTEAFF

abundance: few
j_gene: TRBJ2-3
d_gene: TRBD1
v_gene: TRBV15
CDR3nt: TGTGCCTCCAGCGCAGGGACAGCTCCAGATACACAGTATTTT
CDR3aa: CASSAGTAPDTQYF

abundance: .
j_gene: TRBJ2-7
d_gene: .
v_gene: TRBV7-6
CDR3nt: TGTGCCAGCAGCGCAACTCGGGGCTCCTACGAGCAGTTC
CDR3aa: CASSATRGSYEQF

abundance: .
j_gene: TRBJ2-2
d_gene: .
v_gene: TRBV20-1
CDR3nt: TGCAGTGCTAAAGGTCATCCGGGCACCGGGGAGCTGTTTTTT
CDR3aa: CSAKGHPGTGELFF

abundance: many
j_gene: TRBJ1-1
d_gene: TRBD1
v_gene: TRBV29-1
CDR3nt: TGCAGCGCCCGACAGGGGGGTGCTGAAGCTTTCTTT
CDR3aa: CSARQGGAEAFF

abundance: .
j_gene: TRBJ1-1
d_gene: .
v_gene: TRBV15
CDR3nt: TGTGCCACCAGCACAATTCCGGGGGGCATCACTGAAGCTTTCTTT
CDR3aa: CATSTIPGGITEAFF

abundance: .
j_gene: TRBJ2-3
d_gene: .
v_gene: TRBV11-2
CDR3nt: TGTGCCCGCAGCTCACCACCGGGTCTGACAGATACGCAGTATTTT
CDR3aa: CARSSPPGLTDTQYF

abundance: .
j_gene: TRBJ1-2
d_gene: TRBD1
v_gene: TRBV29-1
CDR3nt: TGCAGCGTTGAGGGACAGGGCAACTATGGCTACACCTTC
CDR3aa: CSVEGQGNYGYTF

abundance: .
j_gene: TRBJ1-6
d_gene: .
v_gene: TRBV20-1
CDR3nt: TGCAGTGCGCGGTACGACACGTGCAGTTCACCCCTCCACTTT
CDR3aa: CSARYDTCSSPLHF

abundance: .
j_gene: TRBJ1-2
d_gene: TRBD1
v_gene: TRBV4-3
CDR3nt: TGCGCCAGCGGCCCAGATCGACAGGGTGACTATGGCTACACCTTC
CDR3aa: CASGPDRQGDYGYTF

abundance: .
j_gene: TRBJ2-7
d_gene: TRBD1
v_gene: TRBV20-1
CDR3nt: TGCAGTGCTACCTGGGACAGCGCCAATTACTTC
CDR3aa: CSATWDSANYF

abundance: many
j_gene: TRBJ2-5
d_gene: .
v_gene: TRBV7-2
CDR3nt: TGTGCCGGAGAGGGACTCGGAGAGACCCAGTACTTC
CDR3aa: CAGEGLGETQYF

abundance: .
j_gene: TRBJ2-3
d_gene: TRBD1
v_gene: TRBV12-3/TRBV12-4
CDR3nt: TGTGCCAGCAGCACCGGGACAGGTAAAGATGAGCAGTACTTT
CDR3aa: CASSTGTGKDEQYF

abundance: .
j_gene: TRBJ2-2
d_gene: .
v_gene: TRBV7-2
CDR3nt: TGTGCCAGCAGCCCCGATAGGGGGCGGACCAGGGAGGCGTTTTTT
CDR3aa: CASSPDRGRTREAFF

abundance: many
j_gene: TRBJ2-1
d_gene: .
v_gene: TRBV7-2
CDR3nt: TGTGCCAGCAGCTCCTTTCCGAGGGGGGCAGATGAGCAGTTCTTC
CDR3aa: CASSSFPRGADEQFF

abundance: many
j_gene: TRBJ2-4
d_gene: .
v_gene: TRBV10-3
CDR3nt: TGTGCCATCAGTGAAAGCCCAGGGGTTGACATTCAGTACTTC
CDR3aa: CAISESPGVDIQYF

abundance: many
j_gene: TRBJ2-1
d_gene: .
v_gene: TRBV7-6
CDR3nt: TGCGCCAGCAGCTTTGACGGGGCGAACAATGAGCAGTTCTTC
CDR3aa: CASSFDGANNEQFF

abundance: few
j_gene: TRBJ1-3
d_gene: .
v_gene: TRBV15
CDR3nt: TGTGCCACCAGCAGAGTGGGCTCTGGAAACACCATATATTTT
CDR3aa: CATSRVGSGNTIYF

abundance: .
j_gene: TRBJ1-1
d_gene: .
v_gene: TRBV15
CDR3nt: TGTGCCACCAGCAGCTCCCTTCGGGCGAACACTGAAGCTTTCTTT
CDR3aa: CATSSSLRANTEAFF

abundance: .
j_gene: TRBJ1-5
d_gene: .
v_gene: TRBV20-1
CDR3nt: TGCAGTGCTCAAAAGGCAGGGAGGGGGCAGCCCCAGCATTTT
CDR3aa: CSAQKAGRGQPQHF

abundance: .
j_gene: TRBJ2-1
d_gene: TRBD2
v_gene: TRBV12-3/TRBV12-4
CDR3nt: TGTGCCAGCAGTTTGCAAGCGGGGGGGAGGAATGAGCAGTTCTTC
CDR3aa: CASSLQAGGRNEQFF

abundance: .
j_gene: TRBJ1-6
d_gene: .
v_gene: TRBV7-3
CDR3nt: TGTGCCAGCAGCTTAAGTGCAGCCAATGATACGCACCTCCACTTT
CDR3aa: CASSLSAANDTHLHF

abundance: .
j_gene: TRBJ2-3
d_gene: .
v_gene: TRBV5-1
CDR3nt: TGTGCCAGCAGCGTGGCGGCAGATACGAAGTATTTT
CDR3aa: CASSVAADTKYF

abundance: .
j_gene: TRBJ2-7
d_gene: TRBD2
v_gene: TRBV5-4
CDR3nt: TGTGCCAGCAGTTGGGGGGGGGTGTATTTCGAGCAGTACTTC
CDR3aa: CASSWGGVYFEQYF

abundance: .
j_gene: TRBJ2-7
d_gene: .
v_gene: TRBV6-6
CDR3nt: TGTGCCAGCACAGGGAAGGGAACCTACGAGCAGTACTTC
CDR3aa: CASTGKGTYEQYF

abundance: .
j_gene: TRBJ2-7
d_gene: .
v_gene: TRBV7-3
CDR3nt: TGTGCCAGCAGCTCCCCGGACGGGACAAATGAGCAGTACTTC
CDR3aa: CASSSPDGTNEQYF

abundance: .
j_gene: TRBJ2-4
d_gene: TRBD1
v_gene: TRBV6-5
CDR3nt: TGTGCCAGCAGGATCTCGCGGGGACAGGGAGCCAAAAACATTCAGTACTTC
CDR3aa: CASRISRGQGAKNIQYF

abundance: many
j_gene: TRBJ1-1
d_gene: .
v_gene: TRBV11-2
CDR3nt: TGTGCCAGCAGCTCAGGGTGGGAGAACACTGAAGCTTTCTTT
CDR3aa: CASSSGWENTEAFF

abundance: many
j_gene: TRBJ2-7
d_gene: .
v_gene: TRBV9
CDR3nt: TGTGCCAGCAGCGTAGGCCTACAGGGCACCTACGAGCAGTACTTC
CDR3aa: CASSVGLQGTYEQYF

abundance: .
j_gene: TRBJ2-3
d_gene: TRBD1
v_gene: TRBV10-3
CDR3nt: TGTGCCATCAGAGGGACAGGGGCTAGAGATACGCAGTATTTT
CDR3aa: CAIRGTGARDTQYF

abundance: few
j_gene: TRBJ2-1
d_gene: TRBD2
v_gene: TRBV7-7
CDR3nt: TGTGCCAGCAGCTTAAGCCGGGCGGGGGGGCAGTTCTTC
CDR3aa: CASSLSRAGGQFF

abundance: .
j_gene: TRBJ1-1
d_gene: .
v_gene: TRBV10-3
CDR3nt: TGTGCCATCAGTGTAACAGGGCCGGTGCACATTGAAGCTTTCTTT
CDR3aa: CAISVTGPVHIEAFF

abundance: .
j_gene: TRBJ1-1
d_gene: TRBD1
v_gene: TRBV6-4
CDR3nt: TGTGCCACCAGTGCCCGGGACAGGGAGGCTGAAGCTTTCTTT
CDR3aa: CATSARDREAEAFF

abundance: few
j_gene: TRBJ2-7
d_gene: .
v_gene: TRBV19
CDR3nt: TGTGCCAGTAGTAAATTCGGGACGGACTCCTACGAGCAGTACTTC
CDR3aa: CASSKFGTDSYEQYF

abundance: .
j_gene: TRBJ2-2
d_gene: .
v_gene: TRBV5-4
CDR3nt: TGTGCCAGCAGCCGATCAGGGGAACTAGCGTATGACTCCTCAAACACCGGGGAGCTGTTTTTT
CDR3aa: CASSRSGELAYDSSNTGELFF

abundance: .
j_gene: TRBJ2-7
d_gene: TRBD2
v_gene: TRBV2
CDR3nt: TGTGCCAGCACCAAGGCGGGGACTACTCAGCCCCAGCACTTC
CDR3aa: CASTKAGTTQPQHF

abundance: .
j_gene: TRBJ2-6
d_gene: .
v_gene: TRBV2
CDR3nt: TGTGCCAGCAGTGATGGGGGGGCGAGAAGCTCTGGGGCCAACGTCCTGACTTTC
CDR3aa: CASSDGGARSSGANVLTF

abundance: .
j_gene: TRBJ2-2
d_gene: .
v_gene: TRBV5-6
CDR3nt: TGTGCCAGCAGCTTGGGGGTTCAGTTGACCGGGGAGCTGTTTTTT
CDR3aa: CASSLGVQLTGELFF

abundance: .
j_gene: TRBJ1-5
d_gene: .
v_gene: TRBV5-1
CDR3nt: TGCGCCAGCAGCTTGGCCCGGGATGCTAATCAGCCCCAGCATTTT
CDR3aa: CASSLARDANQPQHF

abundance: many
j_gene: TRBJ1-6
d_gene: .
v_gene: TRBV20-1
CDR3nt: TGCAGTGCTAAAAAGTTCGAGGGGGTTAATTCACCCCTCCACTTT
CDR3aa: CSAKKFEGVNSPLHF

abundance: many
j_gene: TRBJ1-1
d_gene: .
v_gene: TRBV29-1
CDR3nt: TGCAGCGTTGAGTTTTTTATCGGGACTGAAGCTTTCTTT
CDR3aa: CSVEFFIGTEAFF

abundance: once
j_gene: TRBJ2-1
d_gene: .
v_gene: TRBV20-1
CDR3nt: TGCAGTGCTAGACCTCAGCGCACCTGCGCCTACAATGAGCAGTTCTTC
CDR3aa: CSARPQRTCAYNEQFF

abundance: .
j_gene: TRBJ2-3
d_gene: .
v_gene: TRBV18
CDR3nt: TGTGCCAGCTCACCATCAAATGGGGTCCGGACAGATACGCAGTATTTT
CDR3aa: CASSPSNGVRTDTQYF

abundance: many
j_gene: TRBJ1-6
d_gene: .
v_gene: TRBV30
CDR3nt: TGTGCCTGGAGTGGTAATAATTCACCCCTCCACTTT
CDR3aa: CAWSGNNSPLHF

abundance: many
j_gene: TRBJ1-2
d_gene: .
v_gene: TRBV7-2
CDR3nt: TGTGCCAGCAGCCCGCGGAATGGAAACTATGGCTACACCTTC
CDR3aa: CASSPRNGNYGYTF